What follows are 25 T cell receptor beta chains derived from one specimen sequenced in a study of T cells in Graves' hyperthyroidism and ophthalmopathy. RNA transcripts served as the template for amplifying TCR beta CDR3 regions. HTBI primers were the set used in a first-round RT-PCR of the TCR CDR3. TCRdb reprocessed the multiplex PCR reads via MiXCR and lists one record per CDR3 protein. The sample holds about 590,000 distinct CDR3 sequences, approximately 15% seen once. Sequenced material: blood. Source of these receptors: a woman aged 18 to 35 with Graves' ophthalmopathy.

This clonotype was recorded a few times. The chain links TRBV4-3 to TRBJ2-7, with D possibly matching TRBD2 (5 bases). Per germline, CDR1 LGHNA and CDR2 YSLEER. The CDR3 contains 17 residues. With 0 bases removed from V and 3 bases from J, the gap between germline ends came to 18 bases. CDR3 in amino acids: CASSQDLGTPEGYEQYF. The DNA for the CDR3 is TGCGCCAGCAGCCAAGATTTGGGTACACCTGAGGGCTACGAGCAGTACTTC.

This clonotype was seen more than once but under ten times. The genes are TRBV6-2 or TRBV6-3 and TRBJ2-1; D is unclear. Between the trimmed V and J ends, which lost 3 bases and 5 bases, there was a span of 11 bases. There are 14 residues in the CDR3. CDR1 is MNHEY, CDR2 SVGEGT, per germline. CDR3 bases: TGTGCCAGCAGTTATTCCCGACATGACAATGAGCAGTTCTTC. Its translation: CASSYSRHDNEQFF.

This clonotype was observed at least ten times. The chain is built from TRBV20-1 and TRBJ2-7; D is undetermined. The V gene lost 6 bases and the J gene lost 5 bases, with 14 bases spanning the gap. The CDR3 sequence is 12 residues long. Germline CDR1 DFQATT, CDR2 SNEGSKA (reference sequence). CDR3 loop: CSADINPNEQYF. The CDR3 DNA is TGCAGTGCCGACATTAACCCGAACGAGCAGTACTTC.

The J gene is TRBJ2-7, the V gene TRBV4-1; 7 nucleotides align to TRBD1. Germline CDR1 and CDR2: MGHRA and YSYEKL. After removal of 0 bases from V and 3 bases from J, the junction contained 5 bases not matched to a gene. This CDR3 has 15 residues. The CDR3 here is CASSQDGTAYYEQYF. Written as DNA, the CDR3 is TGCGCCAGCAGCCAAGATGGGACAGCCTACTACGAGCAGTACTTC.

This clonotype was seen ten or more times. The V and J genes are TRBV28 and TRBJ2-5, with D uncertain. The CDR3 runs to 13 residues. V shed 10 bases and J shed 5 bases, with 17 bases lying between them. Germline lookup yields CDR1 MDHEN and CDR2 SYDVKM. CDR3 in amino acids: CATGRMDRETQYF. In DNA, the CDR3 is TGTGCCACAGGACGGATGGATCGGGAGACCCAGTACTTC.

This clonotype was detected many times. The chain has TRBV7-2 and TRBJ2-7, with TRBD1 matching over 7 bases. Looked up from germline, CDR1 is SGHTA and CDR2 is FQGNSA. Germline trimming cut 5 bases from V and 3 bases from J; bases unmatched to any gene: 4. This CDR3 comprises 13 residues. The CDR3 region is CASSHGQDYEQYF. CDR3 nucleotides: TGTGCCAGCAGCCACGGACAGGACTACGAGCAGTACTTC.

This clonotype was detected a few times. The chain employs TRBV13 and TRBJ1-3; 8 nucleotides align to TRBD1. The CDR3 spans 15 residues. Germline V gene data show CDR1 as PRHDT and CDR2 as FYEKMQ (reference sequence). After removal of 5 bases from V and 4 bases from J, the junction contained 7 bases not matched to a gene. The CDR3 coding sequence is TGTGCCAGCAGCCCTGGACAGGGTAGAGGAAACACCATATATTTT. Translated, it gives CASSPGQGRGNTIYF.

This clonotype was detected many times. V and J are TRBV7-9 and TRBJ2-4; tentatively, D is TRBD1 or TRBD2 (5 bases each). The V end lost 1 base, the J end lost 7 bases, and 11 bases lay between the germline ends. Germline V gives CDR1 SEHNR, CDR2 FQNEAQ (reference sequence). The length of the CDR3 is 14 residues. The CDR3 sequence: CASSLGDGQNIQYF. DNA of the CDR3: TGTGCCAGCAGCTTAGGGGACGGCCAGAACATTCAGTACTTC.

This clonotype was recorded at least ten times. The chain links TRBV20-1 to TRBJ1-3; no firm D call. The CDR3 loop spans 13 amino acids. V lost 5 bases to trimming and J lost 1 base, with 9 bases between them. Germline V gene lookup returns CDR1 DFQATT and CDR2 SNEGSKA (reference sequence). As DNA, the CDR3 is TGCAGTGCTGTTCAACCATCTGGAAACACCATATATTTT. Its translation: CSAVQPSGNTIYF.

This clonotype showed up many times. The chain has TRBV2 and TRBJ1-2; possible D gene TRBD1, 6 bases. The V gene lost 4 bases and the J gene lost 6 bases, with 15 bases spanning the gap. From germline, CDR1 is SNHLY and CDR2 FYNNEI. The length of the CDR3 is 14 residues. CDR3 in DNA: TGTGCCAGCAGTGTAGGTTTGGGGGCGAATGGCTACACCTTC. This gives the protein CASSVGLGANGYTF.

V is TRBV19 and J is TRBJ2-7; TRBD2 aligns across 11 bases. The CDR3 is 16 residues long. Germline-derived CDR1 and CDR2 are LNHDA and SQIVND (reference sequence). After removal of 5 bases from V and 5 bases from J, the junction contained 11 bases not matched to a gene. The CDR3 spells CASSRGSSGRRDEQYF. CDR3 coding DNA: TGTGCCAGTAGTCGAGGGTCTAGCGGGAGGAGAGACGAGCAGTACTTC.

This clonotype was recorded a few times. The chain is built from TRBV7-9 and TRBJ1-4, with TRBD1 as a possible D gene (5 bases). The CDR3 runs to 15 residues. Trimming cost V 5 bases and J 4 bases, with 14 bases left between them. CDR1 is SEHNR and CDR2 is FQNEAQ in the germline V gene (reference sequence). The CDR3 loop is CASSPSGSGNEKLFF. The CDR3 region has the DNA TGTGCCAGCAGCCCGTCAGGGTCCGGTAATGAAAAACTGTTTTTT.

This clonotype has a count of ten or more. The genes are TRBV24-1 and TRBJ2-5; 10 nucleotides match TRBD2. The CDR3 runs 15 residues. After removal of 5 bases from V and 2 bases from J, the junction contained 4 bases not matched to a gene. Germline CDR1 KGHDR, CDR2 SFDVKD. CDR3 DNA sequence: TGTGCCACCAGTGCGACTAGCGGGCCACAAGAGACCCAGTACTTC. Translation gives CATSATSGPQETQYF.

This clonotype was seen repeatedly, ten times or more. J is TRBJ1-6 and V is TRBV11-2; 8 bases match TRBD1. The germline V gene has CDR1 SGHAT and CDR2 FQNNGV. V dropped 2 bases and J dropped 5; count of bases not matched to a gene: 5. The length of the CDR3 is 16 residues. CDR3 in amino acids: CASSLIGQGHNSPLHF. DNA of the CDR3: TGTGCCAGCAGCTTAATCGGACAGGGTCATAATTCACCCCTCCACTTT.

This rearrangement joins TRBV24-1 to TRBJ1-2, with D possibly TRBD1 on 5 matching bases. Germline CDR1 and CDR2: KGHDR and SFDVKD. V lost 2 bases and J lost 7, with 16 bases in between. CDR3 size: 15 residues. CDR3 in amino acids: CATSDSTDAGSGYTF. CDR3 nucleotides: TGTGCCACCAGTGATTCGACGGACGCAGGGAGTGGCTACACCTTC.

This chain joins TRBV6-4 and TRBJ1-1; D call uncertain. Trimming took off 6 bases at V and 1 base at J, with 12 bases between the two ends. The CDR3 totals 14 residues. Germline loops: CDR1 MRHNA, CDR2 SNTAGT. CDR3 in amino acids: CASSPYDSNTEAFF. The CDR3, as DNA: TGTGCCAGCAGCCCTTACGATTCGAACACTGAAGCTTTCTTT.

The table lists this clonotype with many counts. J is TRBJ2-5 and V is TRBV12-3 or TRBV12-4; D may be TRBD1 or TRBD2 (5 bases each). Trimming stripped 2 bases from V and 3 bases from J, with 13 bases between. This CDR3 contains 15 residues. The CDR3 region is CASSLSGPNEETQYF. CDR3 in DNA: TGTGCCAGCAGTTTATCGGGACCTAATGAAGAGACCCAGTACTTC.

The CDR3 is CASTMVGTGSYEQYF. The CDR3 DNA reads TGTGCCAGCACCATGGTCGGGACAGGGTCCTACGAGCAGTACTTC. This chain joins TRBV28 and TRBJ2-7, with 9 bases lining up with TRBD1. CDR3 length equals 15 residues. The germline V gene encodes CDR1 MDHEN and CDR2 SYDVKM. V lost 7 bases, J lost 1 base, and 8 bases stayed unmatched. The entire variable domain, with the rest obtained from reference TRBV28 and TRBJ2-7, is as follows: DVKVTQSSRYLVKRTGEKVFLECVQDMDHENMFWYRQDPGLGLRLIYFSYDVKMKEKGDIPEGYSVSREKKERFSLILESASTNQTSMYLCASTMVGTGSYEQYFGPGTRLTVT.

This clonotype was recorded a few times. This chain links TRBV5-6 with TRBJ2-6; D ambiguous. V lost 4 bases and J lost 4, with 18 bases in between. The germline V gene encodes CDR1 SGHDT and CDR2 YYEEEE. This CDR3 spans 17 amino acids. In DNA form, the CDR3 reads TGTGCCAGCAGCGTGGGTATCGTTGAAGCGGGGGCCAACGTCCTGACTTTC. It yields the protein CASSVGIVEAGANVLTF. Drawing the rest from reference TRBV5-6 and TRBJ2-6, the complete variable domain is DAGVTQSPTHLIKTRGQQVTLRCSPKSGHDTVSWYQQALGQGPQFIFQYYEEEERQRGNFPDRFSGHQFPNYSSELNVNALLLGDSALYLCASSVGIVEAGANVLTFGAGSRLTVL.

In its sample, this clonotype was seen many times. The chain joins TRBV3-1 to TRBJ2-1, with TRBD2 matching 7 bases. V was pared by 3 bases and J by 7 bases, with 9 bases of the junction left unmatched. The CDR3 sequence is 15 residues long. CDR1 LGHDT and CDR2 YNNKEL come from the germline V gene (reference sequence). The CDR3 loop is CASSQFLAERNEQFF. The DNA for the CDR3 is TGTGCCAGCAGCCAGTTTCTAGCGGAGAGGAATGAGCAGTTCTTC.

This clonotype was picked up many times. The chain employs TRBV10-3 and TRBJ2-7, with a possible D match to TRBD2 (5 bases). The CDR3 extends over 14 amino acids. Germline V CDR1 and CDR2: ENHRY, SYGVKD. V dropped 6 bases and J dropped 6 bases, with 18 bases sitting between them. CDR3 bases: TGTGCCATCAGCCTCTCGAGCGGACGCGTCGAGCAGTACTTC. Its translation is CAISLSSGRVEQYF.

This clonotype was counted at least ten times. This chain connects TRBV20-1 to TRBJ2-3, with 8 bases lining up with TRBD2. This CDR3 has 16 residues. V shed 0 bases, J shed 4 bases, and the junction held 9 bases outside the gene matches. CDR1 DFQATT and CDR2 SNEGSKA come from the germline V gene (reference sequence). This CDR3 reads CSARDFLAGRADTQYF. The DNA for the CDR3 is TGCAGTGCTAGAGATTTCCTAGCGGGTAGGGCAGATACGCAGTATTTT.

V gene TRBV4-1 combines with J gene TRBJ1-4; D not certain. The ends were cut back, 0 bases at V and 7 bases at J, with 12 bases in the middle. This CDR3 region has 15 residues. The germline gives CDR1 MGHRA, CDR2 YSYEKL. The CDR3 is CASSQDPGLGEKLFF. DNA for the CDR3: TGCGCCAGCAGCCAAGACCCCGGTTTAGGTGAAAAACTGTTTTTT.

This clonotype showed up many times. The chain is built from TRBV4-1 and TRBJ2-2, with a weak D call TRBD1 (6 bases). From germline, CDR1 is MGHRA and CDR2 YSYEKL. V was pared by 6 bases and J by 6 bases, with 17 bases between. The CDR3 spans 15 residues. In DNA form, the CDR3 reads TGCGCCAGCAGGTTACAGGGAATCCTGGCCGGGGAGCTGTTTTTT. Amino acids: CASRLQGILAGELFF.

The table lists this clonotype with many counts. The V and J genes are TRBV7-2 and TRBJ2-3, with D maybe TRBD2 (7 bases). Trimming removed 2 bases at V and 2 bases at J, with 14 bases between. In germline, CDR1 is SGHTA, CDR2 FQGNSA. This CDR3 is built from 16 residues. In nucleotides, the CDR3 is TGTGCCAGCAGCTTACGTCTCGGGGGGCCCACAGATACGCAGTATTTT. Translating it yields CASSLRLGGPTDTQYF. Filled out from reference TRBV7-2 and TRBJ2-3, the complete variable domain reads GAGVSQSPSNKVTEKGKDVELRCDPISGHTALYWYRQSLGQGLEFLIYFQGNSAPDKSGLPSDRFSAERTGGSVSTLTIQRTQQEDSAVYLCASSLRLGGPTDTQYFGPGTRLTVL.